This T cell receptor beta chain was sequenced for a study of T cell responses to AZD1222 COVID-19 vaccine. Pooled samples include second doses given at about 4 or 12 weeks. Germline V gene data show CDR1 as SGDLS and CDR2 as YYNGEE. The V end was cut by 4 bases, the J end by 1 base, with 8 bases between. The length of the CDR3 is 13 residues. Note on this clone: Its antigen remains unidentified.

The repertoire was sequenced with immunoSEQ multiplex PCR; TCRdb's copy has only in-frame clones and lacks some. The sample contains tens of thousands of clones, over 80% of which appear only once. Study-level results: Breadth and depth of Spike-specific TCRs rose after two AZD1222 doses. Donors skewed white British and female; clonal diversity was possibly underestimated. Nearly half of spike-specific TCRs reportedly target variant regions that are unmutated in the B.1.351 and B.1.1.7 variants.

The sample was peripheral blood, taken 28 days after the second AZD1222 dose. The sequence was obtained from an adult who received the AZD1222 COVID-19 vaccine. This chain connects TRBV9 to TRBJ2-5, with unresolved D. CDR3 in DNA: TGTGCCAGCAGCCCAGTAGGCCAAGAGACCCAGTACTTC. It specifies CASSPVGQETQYF.